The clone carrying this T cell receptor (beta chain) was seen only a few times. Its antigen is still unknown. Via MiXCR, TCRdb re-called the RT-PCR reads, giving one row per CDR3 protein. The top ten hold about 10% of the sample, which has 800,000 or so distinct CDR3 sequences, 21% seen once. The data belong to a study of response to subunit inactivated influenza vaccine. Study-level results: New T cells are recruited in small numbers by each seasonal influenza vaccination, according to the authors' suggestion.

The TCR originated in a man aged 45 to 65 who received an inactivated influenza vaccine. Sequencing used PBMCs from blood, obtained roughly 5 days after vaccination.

CDR3 in DNA: TGTGCCAGCAGCTTAGGGACCGGAGATACGCAGTATTTT. Amino acid sequence: CASSLGTGDTQYF. The chain employs TRBV7-9 and TRBJ2-3; no definite D call. The V end lost 1 base, the J end lost 5 bases, and 7 bases lay between the germline ends. The length of the CDR3 is 13 residues. CDR1 SEHNR and CDR2 FQNEAQ come from the germline V gene (reference sequence).